This T cell receptor beta chain was recorded in a study of cytomegalovirus exposure and HLA in healthy donors (dated by TCRdb to 2016 to 2017). With respect to the entire study: In an earlier analysis of around 540 of the donors, 250 to 350 Gb of sequence data and 95 million to 130 million unique TCR beta sequences from roughly 190 million T cells were reported. Four to six DR-DQ haplotypes were handled as single units for association and clustering, since linkage in the cohort was strong. Among 398 genotyped donors of the cohort, an average of 235,054 unique TCR beta nucleotide sequences were sequenced per donor, approximately 20% of them non-productive. An early release covering just under 650 HLA-typed donors comprised about 300 gigabases of sequencing data and tens of millions of unique TCR sequences. A later genetic analysis took genome-wide SNP genotypes for about 55% of the roughly 700 donors and used that subset as a discovery cohort. Typing coverage varied by locus: roughly 620-640 donors for A, B, C, DRB1 and DQB1; roughly 500 for DQA1; some 610 for DPA1; approximately 490 for DPB1. The study used immunosequencing to profile the T cell repertoires of 670 or so subjects and linked those repertoires to cytomegalovirus serostatus. High-throughput TCR immunosequencing, statistical association of individual TCRs with disease status, and machine learning were combined to predict cytomegalovirus infection status. Every discovery cohort repertoire had been produced on one sequencing platform. Donor age, sex, ethnicity and CMV serostatus were compiled together with the repertoire data. The study aimed to test whether signatures of past pathogen exposure could be identified by cataloging public T cell receptors. Along with the roughly 670-subject first cohort, a separate validation cohort of around 110 different subjects was used. Among the roughly 400 genotyped donors, 81% belonged to the genetic ancestry cluster associated with self-reported Caucasian donors. In the later analysis, no new phenotypic data were used to find candidate immune exposures; instead, reliance was placed on TCR beta sequences and their occurrence across donors. An earlier analysis of a few hundred of the donors applied high-throughput TCR beta sequencing to assess whether each TCR beta V gene segment acted as functional or pseudogenic. HLA typing covered class I and class II loci at four-digit resolution. A later analysis re-analyzed previously published TCR beta repertoires from approximately 670 donors and added high-resolution HLA genotyping to study TCR occurrence patterns. What the work shows at the level of the full study, not this receptor alone: According to a later analysis, most CMV-associated TCR beta chains appeared to be HLA-restricted, and the HLA associations seemed to be driven largely by CMV exposure. Correlated functional status among segregating V segments might reflect linkage disequilibrium, but an unknown experimental factor could not be ruled out. CMV serostatus was the only immune exposure information available for the cohort. Across donors, most TCR sequences were observed very rarely, whereas some public TCRs were present in many individuals. A cluster of highly shared sequence variants was judged likely to represent a technical artifact of the sequencing pipeline. In a later genetic analysis, a missense DCLRE1C variant was associated with V-gene and J-gene trimming of TCR beta chains, and the association was replicated in an independent cohort. Sequencing depth was assumed to be roughly uniform across donors in the presence/absence analyses, though that assumption may not hold. A further reported finding was that TCR beta sequences accurately predicted the HLA-A and HLA-B alleles for most subjects in the first cohort. HLA typing was unavailable for some donors at each locus, so association tests used only the typed subset. An earlier analysis of around 540 of the donors showed that most TCR beta V segments appeared in productive rearrangements either about 87% or about 30% of the time, which broadly matched IMGT annotations. In a later genetic analysis, fewer N-insertions in productive TCRs were reported among donors in an Asian-associated ancestry cluster than the roughly 700-donor mean. Over 15 rarely observed V segments, including chromosome 9 orphons, were excluded from the earlier analysis of about 500 of the donors because counts were too low. The authors suggested that the approach could potentially be generalized to other disease states and immunological phenotypes. Only TCR beta chains were sequenced in this cohort, and the absence of alpha or paired-chain data limited detectable features. The classifier was reported to diagnose cytomegalovirus status with high specificity and sensitivity in both the original cohort and the validation cohort. In vitro tests confirmed that three of the cytomegalovirus-associated TCR beta chains recognize cytomegalovirus antigens. According to a later analysis, parvovirus B19, influenza, CMV and Epstein-Barr virus appeared linked to several top co-occurrence clusters. At a false discovery rate of 0.05, a later analysis linked about 16,000 TCR beta sequences to specific HLA alleles. In a later analysis, HLA-associated TCR beta chains showed more clonal expansion and lower generation probabilities than non-associated chains that were equally common. The study gave a list of about 150 TCR beta chains associated with cytomegalovirus. According to a later analysis, TCR association rates differed among HLA loci, with DRB1 alleles showing the most associated TCRs and HLA-C alleles showing the fewest. Some IMGT-functional V segments, including TRBV6-2 and TRBV6-3, could not be told apart with the 87-base-pair reads, so those segments were excluded. Assigning TCR associations to individual alleles was difficult when HLA alleles, especially DR and DQ, strongly co-occurred.

Including the terminal cysteine and phenylalanine, the CDR3 comprises 14 residues. Just the 42-base CDR3 DNA is kept, in frame starting at base 1. V is reduced by 4 bases and J by 0 bases, leaving a spacing of 10 bases between them. The germline V gene sets CDR1 to MDHEN and CDR2 to SYDVKM. The cohort consisted of 650 to 700 healthy bone marrow donors. At the time of sampling, all cohort members were nominally healthy, though unrecorded immune exposures were likely present. The donor tested CMV seropositive, placing the donor among the approximately 290 seropositive members of the cohort. A peripheral blood sample was collected from each donor, and TCR beta sequencing was performed on peripheral blood mononuclear cells. The Qiagen DNeasy Blood Extraction Kit was used to extract genomic DNA from the blood cell samples. Library generation was performed with the immunoSEQ multiplex PCR assay. For the multiplex PCR, a mixture combining 60 forward primers for TCR Vbeta segments and 13 reverse primers for TCR Jbeta segments was used. Amplification of the CDR3 region of rearranged TCR beta genes was performed with a multiplex PCR assay on genomic DNA. The amplified TCR beta libraries were sequenced on the Illumina HiSeq System as 87-base-pair reads. The paper's processing steps were these. In a later analysis, 80 million or so unique TCR beta chains were counted across the 500 to 850 repertoires, and around 10 million of these chains were shared by at least two donors. Raw reads were error-corrected and collapsed into unique sequences with a nearest-neighbor algorithm that merged closely related sequences to remove PCR and sequencing errors. Alignment of CDR3 sequences to IMGT reference sequences was used to assign V, D and J gene segments. For a sequence to be retained, a match of at least six nucleotides was required to both a V gene segment and a J gene segment. A rearrangement counted as productive if the CDR3 had no stop codons and remained in frame with V and J, and every other rearrangement counted as non-productive. Following IMGT convention, CDR3 was defined as the stretch from the second conserved V-encoded cysteine to the conserved J-encoded phenylalanine. Sequences without an unambiguous match to a single V gene segment were excluded from the earlier analysis of over 500 of the donors. An earlier analysis of a few hundred of the donors called V segments functional above 56.7% productive rearrangements and segregating when the between-donor standard deviation exceeded 5%. To diagnose cytomegalovirus status from the catalog of TCR beta chain sequences, a statistical classification framework was built. V and J gene assignment, in a later analysis, came from comparing TCR nucleotide sequences with IMGT/GENE-DB human TR gene sequences. In a later analysis, CDR3 sequences and most-parsimonious VDJ recombination scenarios were assigned using the TCRdist pipeline. In a later analysis, each TCR beta chain was defined by its CDR3 amino acid sequence together with its V-gene family, and reads lacking a unique V-gene family were excluded. A later analysis removed 450 to 600 highly shared, low-generation-probability nucleotide sequences to deal with suspected cross-contamination and a sequencing artifact. In a later analysis, a clonal expansion index was calculated for each public chain from normalized within-repertoire ranks of inferred template counts. A later analysis computed generation probabilities with a VDJ recombination model fitted to out-of-frame rearrangements, and checked the results against IGoR. In a later analysis, TCR-TCR, TCR-HLA and TCR-CMV co-occurrence was scored with hypergeometric tests, and a repertoire-size bias correction was applied to TCR pairs. A later analysis estimated false discovery rates by permuting HLA or CMV assignments 20 times. In a later analysis, co-occurring TCRs were grouped using DBSCAN, with TCRdist sequence similarity added in when clustering inside HLA-allele-positive subsets. Repertoires with fewer than 30,000 or more than 120,000 public chains were left out of co-occurrence clustering, as were several repertoires with anomalous nucleotide sharing. As stored in TCRdb, this immuneACCESS dataset retains in-frame rearrangements with V and J assigned. A fraction of the clones does not appear; measured against another copy, unresolved V genes explain less than half of the discrepancy, and the remainder lacks a known reason. V and J calls and clone size are those listed in that table; D and trimming were worked out from the DNA. The sample table includes about 130,000 clones. Over 1.5% of the sample goes to the ten largest clones.

About this clone: Its antigen is currently not known.

The sequencing sample was made of PBMCs. The sequence joins TRBV28 to TRBJ2-7; confidence is insufficient to name the D gene. The TCR was taken from a woman between 35 and 50 years old in good health and CMV-seropositive. The DNA sequence is TGTGCCAGCAGTTCCCTTAGAGGCTCCTACGAGCAGTACTTC. Its protein is CASSSLRGSYEQYF.